This TCR beta chain was profiled in a study of blood T cells in healthy people across ages. Study results and limitations: Possibly, changes in expanded clonotypes were confounded because donor CMV status was unknown.

Primers used in a second PCR of roughly 7 to 12 cycles were a sample-barcoded 5' primer and a J-beta primer mix. TCRdb fed the 5' RACE reads into MiXCR, producing one record per CDR3 protein. The sample lists about 1.5 million distinct CDR3 sequences, around 40% occurring once. Sample donors were healthy Caucasian individuals that came from Russia, aged roughly 6 to 100. Donors gave roughly 9.1 milliliters of peripheral blood apiece. This clonotype was observed a handful of times. Its antigen is still unknown. Germline loops: CDR1 MNHNY, CDR2 SVGAGI (reference sequence). The CDR3 length is 14 residues. J was trimmed by 4 bases and V by 5 bases; bases with no gene match: 6.

The chain uses TRBV6-6 and TRBJ2-7, with 9 bases fitting TRBD2. Specimen: blood. The TCR comes from a woman aged 18-29 years in good health. Here the CDR3 DNA reads TGTGCCAGCAGTCTGCGGGGGGGGGCATACGAGCAGTACTTC. The encoded protein is CASSLRGGAYEQYF.